What follows are 15 T cell receptor beta chains derived from one specimen sequenced in a study of CD8 T cells in Susac syndrome (dated by TCRdb to about 2019). Libraries were built with the immunoSEQ multiplex PCR assay. RNA was extracted using the RNeasy kit, and about 0.45 to 1 ug of the RNA was reverse transcribed with random hexamers. TCRdb reran the public reads through fastp at Q25 and MiXCR, keeping productive beta chains. Entries are consolidated by CDR3 protein sequence, retaining the most common genes and DNA. The sample table contains 300,000 to 350,000 distinct CDR3 sequences; only one count was recorded for 92% of them. Of the sample, 0.065% falls within the top ten clones. Sequencing was performed on CD4+ T cells from PBMCs. The receptors here all came from a human donor with multiple sclerosis.

The chain couples TRBV11-2 to TRBJ2-5, with 10 bases matching TRBD1. CDR3 length equals 15 residues. J gave up 4 bases and V 8 bases, and 10 bases lay outside the gene matches. The germline CDR1 and CDR2 sequences are SGHAT and FQNNGV. This CDR3 reads CASGKRTGGLETQYF. The CDR3 region has the DNA TGTGCCAGCGGAAAGCGGACAGGGGGATTAGAGACCCAGTACTTC. Using reference TRBV11-2 and TRBJ2-5 for the parts outside the CDR3, the full variable domain is EAGVAQSPRYKIIEKRQSVAFWCNPISGHATLYWYQQILGQGPKLLIQFQNNGVVDDSQLPKDRFSAERLKGVDSTLKIQPAKLEDSAVYLCASGKRTGGLETQYFGPGTRLLVL.

The chain has TRBV6-1 and TRBJ2-1; D may be TRBD2 (7 bases). This CDR3 has 14 residues. CDR1 MNHNS and CDR2 SASEGT come from the germline V gene. Trimming took 7 bases from V and 5 from J, leaving 15 bases between them. As DNA, the CDR3 is TGTGCCAGCATGGGGGCGGGGGTAAACAATGAGCAGTTCTTC. Encoded protein: CASMGAGVNNEQFF.

The chain combines TRBV14 with TRBJ1-2; no reliable D call. Trimming removed 0 bases at V and 2 bases at J, with 10 bases between. From germline, CDR1 is SGHDN and CDR2 FVKESK. This CDR3 region has 15 residues. The CDR3, as DNA: TGTGCCAGCAGCCAAGATCGGCGGTGGAACTATGGCTACACCTTC. This gives the protein CASSQDRRWNYGYTF.

This rearrangement joins TRBV9 to TRBJ2-3; no definite D call. This CDR3 spans 15 amino acids. Germline lookup yields CDR1 SGDLS and CDR2 YYNGEE. Trimming stripped 4 bases from V and 4 bases from J, with 16 bases between. Here the CDR3 reads CASSIRPSFPDTQYF. The CDR3 DNA sequence: TGTGCCAGCAGCATTCGACCGTCTTTCCCAGATACGCAGTATTTT.

This clonotype was seen only once. The CDR3 coding sequence is TGTGCCAGCAGCCAAACTAACTATGGCTACACCTTC. Its protein product is CASSQTNYGYTF. This chain joins TRBV7-9 and TRBJ1-2, with D hard to call. The germline V gene has CDR1 SEHNR and CDR2 FQNEAQ (reference sequence). V was cut by 5 bases and J by 0 bases, with 4 bases left in between. The CDR3 totals 12 residues.

This clonotype is a singleton in its sample. This chain connects TRBV12-3 or TRBV12-4 to TRBJ2-7; the D is unclear. V was shortened by 6 bases and J by 3 bases, with 18 bases between the two germline ends. The CDR3 contains 15 residues. Here the CDR3 DNA reads TGTGCCAGCAGGCCTCAGGCGAGTTTTAGCTACGAGCAGTACTTC. Protein: CASRPQASFSYEQYF.

This sequence joins TRBV7-9 and TRBJ2-5, with 9 bases lining up with TRBD1. Germline-derived CDR1 and CDR2 are SEHNR and FQNEAQ (reference sequence). This CDR3 spans 14 amino acids. With V trimmed by 6 bases and J by 6 bases, 8 bases remained unmatched. The CDR3 bases are TGTGCCAGCAGTCTCACAGGGGGCGAGAAGACCCAGTACTTC. Its protein product is CASSLTGGEKTQYF.

The V gene is TRBV13, the J gene TRBJ2-1, with 7 nucleotides matching TRBD1. Germline V CDR1 and CDR2: PRHDT, FYEKMQ (reference sequence). The CDR3 extends over 15 amino acids. V lost 5 bases to trimming and J lost 3 bases; unmatched junction nucleotides: 7. The CDR3 nucleotides are TGTGCCAGCAGCGATGACAGGGAGTTCTACAATGAGCAGTTCTTC. Encoded protein: CASSDDREFYNEQFF.

This chain links TRBV9 with TRBJ1-1; D gene ambiguous. From germline, CDR1 is SGDLS and CDR2 YYNGEE. The V gene lost 0 bases and the J gene lost 5 bases, with 8 bases spanning the gap. The CDR3 extends over 13 amino acids. The CDR3 loop reads CASSVGMVTEAFF. CDR3 sequence (DNA): TGTGCCAGCAGCGTAGGGATGGTTACTGAAGCTTTCTTT.

The chain combines TRBV6-2 or TRBV6-3 with TRBJ2-2; D may be TRBD1 (6 bases). The ends were cut back, 6 bases at V and 5 bases at J, with 16 bases in the middle. The CDR3 is 15 residues long. The germline V gene encodes CDR1 MNHEY and CDR2 SVGEGT. The CDR3 spells CASSLPGTPTGELFF. Here the CDR3 DNA reads TGTGCCAGCAGCTTACCTGGGACACCGACCGGGGAGCTGTTTTTT.

The chain carries TRBV29-1 and TRBJ1-1; TRBD1 is a possible D gene (5 bases). The V and J ends lost 6 bases and 2 bases respectively, with 13 bases between them. Germline loops: CDR1 SQVTM, CDR2 ANQGSEA. The CDR3 covers 13 residues. The CDR3 region has the DNA TGCAGCGTACCGGACACTACAAACACTGAAGCTTTCTTT. Translating gives CSVPDTTNTEAFF.

This clonotype turned up a few times. V gene TRBV5-8 combines with J gene TRBJ2-1, with a possible D match to TRBD2 (5 bases). The ends were cut back, 4 bases at V and 4 bases at J, with 15 bases in the middle. Germline CDR1 reads SGHTS; CDR2 reads YDEGEE. CDR3 size: 15 residues. The CDR3: CASSQGLAGYNEQFF. The CDR3 bases are TGTGCCAGCAGCCAAGGTCTAGCTGGTTACAATGAGCAGTTCTTC. Together with reference TRBV5-8 and TRBJ2-1, the CDR3 gives the full variable domain: EAGVTQSPTHLIKTRGQQATLRCSPISGHTSVYWYQQALGLGLQFLLWYDEGEERNRGNFPPRFSGRQFPNYSSELNVNALELEDSALYLCASSQGLAGYNEQFFGPGTRLTVL.

The gene calls are TRBV4-1 and TRBJ2-1, with 7 bases fitting TRBD2. V gave up 0 bases and J gave up 8 bases; unmatched junction bases: 10. CDR1 and CDR2 from the germline V gene are MGHRA and YSYEKL. This CDR3 is 16 amino acids long. The CDR3: CASSQDPGLVFHEQFF. The CDR3 DNA reads as TGCGCCAGCAGCCAAGATCCCGGACTAGTTTTCCATGAGCAGTTCTTC.

The V call is TRBV7-2, the J call TRBJ2-3, with 14 bases identical to TRBD2. CDR3 length: 16 residues. Germline CDR1 reads SGHTA; CDR2 reads FQGNSA. V lost 3 bases, J lost 1 base, and 0 bases stayed unmatched. The CDR3, as DNA: TGTGCCAGCAGCTTGGGACTAGCGGGGGGCACAGATACGCAGTATTTT. This sequence encodes CASSLGLAGGTDTQYF.

The gene calls are TRBV20-1 and TRBJ2-1; D gene ambiguous. The CDR3 runs to 14 residues. V gave up 5 bases and J gave up 7 bases, with 18 bases separating them. Looked up from germline, CDR1 is DFQATT and CDR2 is SNEGSKA (reference sequence). The CDR3 loop reads CSACPGPLGNEQFF. In nucleotides, the CDR3 is TGCAGTGCTTGTCCCGGGCCGCTCGGGAATGAGCAGTTCTTC.